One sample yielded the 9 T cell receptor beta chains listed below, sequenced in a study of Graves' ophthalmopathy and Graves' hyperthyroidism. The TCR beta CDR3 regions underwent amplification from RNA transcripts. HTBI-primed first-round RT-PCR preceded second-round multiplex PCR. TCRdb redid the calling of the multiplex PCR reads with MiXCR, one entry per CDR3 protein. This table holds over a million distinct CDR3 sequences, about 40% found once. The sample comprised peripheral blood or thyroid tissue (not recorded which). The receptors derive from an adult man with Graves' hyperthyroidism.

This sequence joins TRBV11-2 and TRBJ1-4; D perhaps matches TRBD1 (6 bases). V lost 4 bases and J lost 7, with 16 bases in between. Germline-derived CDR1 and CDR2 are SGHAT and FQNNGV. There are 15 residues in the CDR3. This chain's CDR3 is CASSSLGTHSEKLFF. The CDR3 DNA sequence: TGTGCCAGCAGCTCCCTCGGGACACATTCTGAAAAACTGTTTTTT.

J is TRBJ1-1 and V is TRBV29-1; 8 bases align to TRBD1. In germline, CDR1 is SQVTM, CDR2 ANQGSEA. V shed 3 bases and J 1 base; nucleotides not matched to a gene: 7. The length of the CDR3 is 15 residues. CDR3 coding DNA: TGCAGCGTTGAGGGTTCAGGGGGCTCGAACACTGAAGCTTTCTTT. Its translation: CSVEGSGGSNTEAFF. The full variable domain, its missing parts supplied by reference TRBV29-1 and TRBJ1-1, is SAVISQKPSRDICQRGTSLTIQCQVDSQVTMMFWYRQQPGQSLTLIATANQGSEATYESGFVIDKFPISRPNLTFSTLTVSNMSPEDSSIYLCSVEGSGGSNTEAFFGQGTRLTVV.

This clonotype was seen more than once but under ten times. The CDR3 nucleotides read TGTGCCAGCAGCTTAGTAAGGCTTTCCTACAATGAGCAGTTCTTC. It encodes CASSLVRLSYNEQFF. The rearrangement joins TRBV7-8 to TRBJ2-1; no clear D gene. The V gene lost 1 base and the J gene lost 1 base, with 8 bases spanning the gap. CDR3 length equals 15 residues. Germline values: CDR1 SGHVS, CDR2 FQNEAQ.

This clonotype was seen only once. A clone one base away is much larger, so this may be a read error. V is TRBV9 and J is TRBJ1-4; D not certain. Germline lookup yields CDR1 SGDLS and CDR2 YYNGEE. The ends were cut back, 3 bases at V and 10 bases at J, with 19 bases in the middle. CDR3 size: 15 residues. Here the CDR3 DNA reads TGTGCCAGCAGCGCCACCGACAACGCGTTTGGAAAACTGTTTTTT. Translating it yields CASSATDNAFGKLFF.

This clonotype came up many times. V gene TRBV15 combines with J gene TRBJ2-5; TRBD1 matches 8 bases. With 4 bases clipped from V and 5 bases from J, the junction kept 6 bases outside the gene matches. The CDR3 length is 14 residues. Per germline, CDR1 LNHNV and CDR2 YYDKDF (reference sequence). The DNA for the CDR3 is TGTGCCACCAGCACAAACCGACAGGGGGAGACCCAGTACTTC. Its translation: CATSTNRQGETQYF.

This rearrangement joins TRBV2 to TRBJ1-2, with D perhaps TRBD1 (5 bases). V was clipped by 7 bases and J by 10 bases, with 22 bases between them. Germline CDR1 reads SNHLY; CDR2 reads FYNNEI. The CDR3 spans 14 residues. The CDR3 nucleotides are TGTGCCAGCACCGGGACTAGCGGGAGCCCCGACTACACCTTC. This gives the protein CASTGTSGSPDYTF.

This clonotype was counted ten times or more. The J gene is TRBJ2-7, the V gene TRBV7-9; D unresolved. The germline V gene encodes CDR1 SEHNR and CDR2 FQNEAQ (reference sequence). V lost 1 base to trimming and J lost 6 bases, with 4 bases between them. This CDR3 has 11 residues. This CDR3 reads CASSLDTEQYF. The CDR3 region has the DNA TGTGCCAGCAGCTTAGATACCGAGCAGTACTTC.

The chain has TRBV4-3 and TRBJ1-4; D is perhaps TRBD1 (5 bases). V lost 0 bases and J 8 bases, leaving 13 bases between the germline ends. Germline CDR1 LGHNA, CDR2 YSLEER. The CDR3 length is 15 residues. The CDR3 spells CASSQEVDDSEKLFF. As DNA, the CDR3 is TGCGCCAGCAGCCAAGAGGTTGACGACAGCGAAAAACTGTTTTTT.

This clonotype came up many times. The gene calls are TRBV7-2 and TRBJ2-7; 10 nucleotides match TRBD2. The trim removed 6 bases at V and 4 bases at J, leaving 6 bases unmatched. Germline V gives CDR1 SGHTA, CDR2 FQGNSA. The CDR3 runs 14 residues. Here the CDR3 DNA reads TGTGCCAGCAGTCCAACTAGCGGGGTGTACGAGCAGTACTTC. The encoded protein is CASSPTSGVYEQYF.